This TCR beta chain stems from a study of blood T cell repertoires in COVID-19. V was shortened by 3 bases and J by 3 bases, with 15 bases between the two germline ends. The CDR3 is 15 amino acids. Germline V lookup: CDR1 SGHRS, CDR2 YFSETQ. Clinical histories supplied by participants themselves formed the basis of cohort assignment. Original processing methods: Researchers report that nucleated cell counts were estimated from reference gene primer amplification. Assay: immunoSEQ multiplex PCR; the TCRdb copy retains only in-frame clones and omits some. For V, J and clone size, that table is used; D and trimming come from the DNA. The sample lists approximately 250,000 clones, approximately 88% seen once, with around 1.3% in the top ten.

Material: PBMCs or T cells enriched from blood (not recorded which). The chain has TRBV5-1 and TRBJ1-1, with D possibly TRBD1 on 5 matching bases. The TCR sequence derives from a woman aged 40-49 years with acute COVID-19. The CDR3 nucleotides read TGCGCCAGCAGCTCCCCCAGGGCTGGGGACACTGAAGCTTTCTTT. Translation gives CASSSPRAGDTEAFF.